This entry concerns a single T cell receptor (beta chain). The data were taken from a study of PD-1 blockade in mismatch repair-deficient tumors. In the study overall: Enrolled about 2012-2017, patients had progressing, pretreated mismatch repair-deficient cancers of approximately 13 types.

Profiling relied on immunoSEQ multiplex PCR, and the TCRdb table lists in-frame clones only, not all of them. The sample lists approximately 25,000 clones, 83% occurring once. Every patient had mismatch repair deficiency by PCR or immunohistochemistry. The CDR3 is 20 residues long. The source was peripheral blood, collected 12 weeks after starting pembrolizumab. This TCR was recovered from an adult with mismatch repair-deficient cancer. The gene calls are TRBV21-1 and TRBJ2-4; the table's D call of TRBD2 was not tested on the DNA. TRBV21-1 is noted as a pseudogene. The CDR3 coding sequence is TGTGCCAGCAGCTTTCCGCCTAGGGCTAGCGGATTGTTAGCCAAAAACATTCAGTACTTC. As protein: CASSFPPRASGLLAKNIQYF.